A single sample gave rise to the 11 T cell receptor beta chains below, sequenced in a study of blood T cell repertoires in COVID-19. The protocol was immunoSEQ multiplex PCR, while the TCRdb copy is restricted to in-frame clones and leaves out a portion. Found here are about 480,000 clones, roughly nine tenths of them singletons; the top ten hold over 0.7%. The specimen was peripheral blood. These receptors were collected from a man between 18 and 29 years old with COVID-19, enrolled during active disease.

This chain links TRBV10-3 with TRBJ1-1, with D possibly matching TRBD1 (5 bases). V was shortened by 0 bases and J by 7 bases, with 9 bases between the two germline ends. There are 13 residues in the CDR3. Germline lookup yields CDR1 ENHRY and CDR2 SYGVKD. The CDR3 region has the DNA TGTGCCATCAGTGAGTCGACAGCAGGTGAAGCTTTCTTT. This sequence encodes CAISESTAGEAFF.

The chain uses TRBV6-5 and TRBJ2-7; D remains ambiguous. This CDR3 has 16 amino acids. Trimming removed 0 bases from V and 3 bases from J, with 15 bases in between. CDR1 and CDR2 (germline): MNHEY, SVGAGI. The CDR3 is CASSYSTAQPGYEQYF. The CDR3 DNA sequence: TGTGCCAGCAGTTACTCGACTGCCCAGCCTGGCTACGAGCAGTACTTC.

This CDR3 is CASSAGLDNEQFF. The CDR3 nucleotides are TGTGCCAGCTCAGCGGGACTAGACAATGAGCAGTTCTTC. V usage is TRBV18 and J usage is TRBJ2-1; 8 nucleotides agree with TRBD2. J gave up 5 bases and V 5 bases, and 2 bases lay outside the gene matches. Germline V gene lookup returns CDR1 KGHSH and CDR2 LQKENI. This CDR3 comprises 13 residues. The entire variable domain, with the rest obtained from reference TRBV18 and TRBJ2-1, is as follows: NAGVMQNPRHLVRRRGQEARLRCSPMKGHSHVYWYRQLPEEGLKFMVYLQKENIIDESGMPKERFSAEFPKEGPSILRIQQVVRGDSAAYFCASSAGLDNEQFFGPGTRLTVL.

J is TRBJ2-5 and V is TRBV3-1 (or the pseudogene TRBV3-2), with TRBD2 matching 9 bases. Germline V gene sequence: CDR1 LGHDT, CDR2 YNNKEL (reference sequence). This CDR3 contains 16 residues. Unmatched junction bases numbered 12, after V lost 5 bases and J lost 5 bases. In nucleotides, the CDR3 is TGTGCCAGCAGCTATCCGGGACTAGCCCATGGGGAGACCCAGTACTTC. Its translation is CASSYPGLAHGETQYF.

This clone was seen a handful of times. The CDR3 loop is CASSLTPGLARNEQFF. The CDR3 DNA follows: TGTGCCAGCAGCCTCACCCCGGGACTTGCTAGGAATGAGCAGTTCTTC. The chain joins TRBV3-1 (or the pseudogene TRBV3-2) to TRBJ2-1, with a weak D call TRBD2 (6 bases). This CDR3 comprises 16 residues. V gave up 4 bases and J gave up 7 bases, with 20 bases separating them. CDR1 is LGHDT and CDR2 is YNNKEL in the germline V gene (reference sequence).

The chain carries TRBV10-3 and TRBJ2-5; 12 bases align to TRBD2. Germline assignment: CDR1 ENHRY and CDR2 SYGVKD. The junction had 8 bases not matched to a gene; V was cut back by 3 bases and J by 0 bases. This CDR3 spans 18 amino acids. CDR3 sequence (DNA): TGTGCCATCAGTGAAGGGTCTAGCGGGGGGGAGTACCAAGAGACCCAGTACTTC. Protein product: CAISEGSSGGEYQETQYF.

The chain uses TRBV6-5 and TRBJ1-5, with 7 bases that match TRBD1. The CDR3 contains 14 residues. Germline V gene lookup returns CDR1 MNHEY and CDR2 SVGAGI. Unmatched junction bases numbered 2, after V lost 4 bases and J lost 2 bases. CDR3 nucleotide sequence: TGTGCCAGCAGTTCTCAGGGGGGCAATCAGCCCCAGCATTTT. Amino acids: CASSSQGGNQPQHF.

CDR3 nucleotide sequence: TGTGCCAGCAGCCCCGGACAGGGGCTCTACAATGAGCAGTTCTTC. Residues: CASSPGQGLYNEQFF. The V gene is TRBV5-6, the J gene TRBJ2-1, with 9 bases that match TRBD1. The CDR3 is made up of 15 amino acids. The V and J ends lost 4 bases and 3 bases, in that order; junction bases with no gene match: 5. Germline V gene data show CDR1 as SGHDT and CDR2 as YYEEEE.

The chain employs TRBV12-3 or TRBV12-4 and TRBJ1-5; D remains ambiguous. V shed 5 bases and J shed 7 bases, with 12 bases lying between them. CDR3 length: 13 residues. CDR3 loop: CASSRLGGQPQHF. The CDR3 DNA is TGTGCCAGCAGTCGCCTGGGAGGGCAGCCCCAGCATTTT.

The chain links TRBV5-4 to TRBJ2-7; 7 bases are shared with TRBD2. CDR1 is SGHNT and CDR2 is YYREEE in the germline V gene (reference sequence). There are 14 residues in the CDR3. The junction had 7 bases not matched to a gene; V was cut back by 4 bases and J by 3 bases. CDR3 in amino acids: CASSLRVAGYEQYF. CDR3 nucleotide sequence: TGTGCCAGCAGCCTTCGGGTAGCGGGCTACGAGCAGTACTTC.

J is TRBJ2-1 and V is TRBV5-5, with D possibly being TRBD2 (5 bases). Germline lookup yields CDR1 SGHKS and CDR2 YYEKEE (reference sequence). The V and J ends lost 4 bases and 3 bases respectively, with 14 bases between them. The CDR3 covers 15 residues. The CDR3 region has the DNA TGTGCCAGCAGCGCGGACTTTTCTTTCTACAATGAGCAGTTCTTC. It is translated as CASSADFSFYNEQFF.